The next 32 T cell receptor beta chains were all read from a single sample in a study of breast tumors, draining lymph nodes, adjacent tissues. The lymph nodes were axillary draining lymph nodes from breast cancer patients. TCRdb itself ran the multiplex PCR reads through MiXCR, one entry per CDR3 protein. The table has approximately 130,000 distinct CDR3 sequences, about 20% seen once; the top ten hold roughly 2%. Sequencing used axillary lymph node tissue. These receptors were collected from a female donor with breast cancer. Some clones in this sample may be carry-over from other donors' samples.

This chain connects TRBV28 to TRBJ1-5, with a weak D call TRBD1 (6 bases). The CDR3 runs 15 residues. Germline values: CDR1 MDHEN, CDR2 SYDVKM. With 6 bases removed from V and 4 bases from J, the gap between germline ends came to 16 bases. CDR3 nucleotide sequence: TGTGCCAGCAGCTGGAGGGGGATCTTAAATCAGCCCCAGCATTTT. Its translation: CASSWRGILNQPQHF. The full variable domain, in which reference TRBV28 and TRBJ1-5 provide the parts outside the CDR3, is DVKVTQSSRYLVKRTGEKVFLECVQDMDHENMFWYRQDPGLGLRLIYFSYDVKMKEKGDIPEGYSVSREKKERFSLILESASTNQTSMYLCASSWRGILNQPQHFGDGTRLSIL.

This clonotype was seen ten or more times. This chain links TRBV5-1 with TRBJ2-3; TRBD1 aligns across 8 bases. The CDR3 runs 14 residues. The junction had 4 bases not matched to a gene; V was cut back by 3 bases and J by 4 bases. Germline assignment: CDR1 SGHRS and CDR2 YFSETQ. CDR3 residues: CASSSTQGADTQYF. CDR3 DNA: TGCGCCAGCAGCTCTACACAGGGGGCAGATACGCAGTATTTT.

This clonotype was counted many times. The rearrangement uses TRBV3-1 and TRBJ2-7; D not certain. The ends were cut back, 2 bases at V and 0 bases at J, with 5 bases in the middle. Germline V gene lookup returns CDR1 LGHDT and CDR2 YNNKEL (reference sequence). The length of the CDR3 is 13 residues. CDR3 sequence reads: CASSQSLSYEQYF. CDR3 nucleotide sequence: TGTGCCAGCAGCCAAAGCCTCTCCTACGAGCAGTACTTC.

This clonotype was observed at least ten times. The J gene is TRBJ2-1, the V gene TRBV24-1; 9 bases line up with TRBD2. The CDR3 sequence is 16 residues long. Germline CDR1 is KGHDR and CDR2 is SFDVKD. J was trimmed by 8 bases and V by 4 bases; bases with no gene match: 11. The CDR3, as DNA: TGTGCCACCAGTGACCCCATTAGCGGGAGCCCCGATGAGCAGTTCTTC. This gives the protein CATSDPISGSPDEQFF.

On this clonotype itself: Since a much larger clone is just one base distant, this may be a read error. The V and J genes are TRBV6-5 and TRBJ1-2; D is uncertain. This CDR3 has 13 residues. Germline-derived CDR1 and CDR2 are MNHEY and SVGAGI. CDR3 residues: CASRLALNYGNTF. In nucleotides, the CDR3 is TGTGCCTCTAGGTTAGCCCTAAACTATGGCAACACCTTC.

Comment on this clonotype: Just one base apart from a much larger clone, this may be a read error. The gene calls are TRBV6-5 and TRBJ2-7; 7 bases are a match to TRBD2. The V gene's germline CDR1 is MNHEY and CDR2 SVGAGI. The CDR3 sequence is 14 residues long. This chain's CDR3 is CASSPWGGSYDQYF. The DNA of the CDR3 is TGTGCCAGCAGCCCCTGGGGGGGGTCCTACGACCAGTACTTC.

This clonotype appeared many times. The chain links TRBV30 to TRBJ2-2; D is ambiguous. This CDR3 has 12 residues. Trimming removed 2 bases at V and 6 bases at J, with 7 bases between. Germline CDR1 and CDR2: GTSNPN and SVGIG (reference sequence). The CDR3 is CAWSYPSGELFF. CDR3 DNA sequence: TGTGCCTGGAGTTACCCGTCCGGGGAGCTGTTTTTT. The full variable domain, completed using reference TRBV30 and TRBJ2-2, is SQTIHQWPATLVQPVGSPLSLECTVEGTSNPNLYWYRQAAGRGLQLLFYSVGIGQISSEVPQNLSASRPQDRQFILSSKKLLLSDSGFYLCAWSYPSGELFFGEGSRLTVL.

About this clonotype: Possible read error: a much larger clone is one base away. This chain links TRBV4-1 with TRBJ2-3; D not certain. The CDR3 has 15 amino acids. V was clipped by 1 base and J by 8 bases, with 16 bases between them. Germline-derived CDR1 and CDR2 are MGHRA and YSYEKL. Here the CDR3 reads CASSQASNVVLTQYF. In DNA form, the CDR3 reads TGCGCCAGCAGCCAAGCTTCTAACGTAGTTCTTACGCAGTATTTT.

About this clonotype: At one of its ends the junction is not consistent with the germline gene, which may arise from a read error. V is TRBV5-4 and J is TRBJ1-6; no reliable D call. The CDR3 has 14 amino acids. The germline V gene has CDR1 SGHNT and CDR2 YYREEE (reference sequence). The DNA of the CDR3 is TGTGCCGGCAGCCCGCGGATGACCGGTTCACCCCTCCACTTT. Translating gives CAGSPRMTGSPLHF.

This clonotype showed up many times. This rearrangement joins TRBV12-5 to TRBJ1-4; D is perhaps TRBD1 (6 bases). This CDR3 spans 13 amino acids. The V and J ends lost 8 bases and 6 bases respectively, with 13 bases between them. CDR1 and CDR2 from the germline V gene are LGHNT and FRNRAP. The DNA for the CDR3 is TGTGCTAGTAGTGGGGGCCAGGATGAAAAACTGTTTTTT. Its protein is CASSGGQDEKLFF.

The rearrangement links TRBV19 to TRBJ2-2; 7 bases map to TRBD2. The germline CDR1 and CDR2 sequences are LNHDA and SQIVND (reference sequence). The CDR3 spans 18 residues. V lost 4 bases, J lost 0 bases, and 11 bases stayed unmatched. CDR3 region: CASSTFRREVTNTGELFF. In DNA form, the CDR3 reads TGTGCCAGTAGTACCTTTAGACGGGAGGTCACGAACACCGGGGAGCTGTTTTTT.

This clonotype was observed a few times. V and J are TRBV27 and TRBJ2-4; 13 nucleotides agree with TRBD2. The J segment lost 0 bases and the V segment lost 5 bases, leaving 10 bases of the junction unmatched. Germline V gives CDR1 MNHEY, CDR2 SMNVEV (reference sequence). This CDR3 is built from 19 residues. CDR3 loop: CASSPISGLAGLAKNIQYF. DNA of the CDR3: TGTGCCAGCAGTCCCATCTCGGGACTAGCGGGACTAGCCAAAAACATTCAGTACTTC.

The table lists this clonotype with many counts. This chain connects TRBV11-2 to TRBJ1-2, with a weak D call TRBD1 (5 bases). This CDR3 region has 13 residues. Germline loops: CDR1 SGHAT, CDR2 FQNNGV. Trimming took 0 bases from V and 6 from J, leaving 8 bases between them. CDR3 in amino acids: CASSLDLGDGYTF. The CDR3 nucleotides are TGTGCCAGCAGCTTAGATCTGGGGGATGGCTACACCTTC.

The rearrangement uses TRBV6-5 and TRBJ2-7, with 12 bases matching TRBD2. Unmatched junction bases numbered 9, after V lost 6 bases and J lost 6 bases. The CDR3 extends over 15 amino acids. The germline CDR1 and CDR2 sequences are MNHEY and SVGAGI. CDR3 nucleotides: TGTGCCAGCAGGCCCGGTACTAGCGGGAGGTGCGAGCAGTACTTC. Translated: CASRPGTSGRCEQYF.

This clonotype was detected many times. V gene TRBV6-1 combines with J gene TRBJ2-7; 10 bases are shared with TRBD1. Germline CDR1 is MNHNS and CDR2 is SASEGT. This CDR3 is built from 14 residues. V was clipped by 5 bases and J by 5 bases; unmatched bases: 6. The CDR3 region has the DNA TGTGCCAGCAGTACCGGGACAGGGGACAACGAGCAGTACTTC. Protein product: CASSTGTGDNEQYF.

The J gene is TRBJ2-3, the V gene TRBV20-1; 8 positions match TRBD2. The V gene's germline CDR1 is DFQATT and CDR2 SNEGSKA (reference sequence). The CDR3 covers 14 residues. With V trimmed by 6 bases and J by 2 bases, 7 bases remained unmatched. This CDR3 reads CSASSGRVTDTQYF. Written as DNA, the CDR3 is TGCAGTGCGTCGAGCGGGAGAGTCACAGATACGCAGTATTTT.

There are many counts of this clonotype. The chain recombines TRBV20-1 with TRBJ2-5; no clear D gene. Germline CDR1 and CDR2: DFQATT and SNEGSKA (reference sequence). The V and J ends lost 0 bases and 3 bases respectively, with 11 bases between them. The CDR3 extends over 14 amino acids. The CDR3 DNA reads as TGCAGTGCTAGAGATATCGGCCTAGAAGAGACCCAGTACTTC. Translated, it gives CSARDIGLEETQYF.

The chain combines TRBV7-2 with TRBJ2-4; 14 bases are a match to TRBD2. The CDR3 sequence is 19 residues long. Losses at the gene ends were 5 bases for V and 6 bases for J; bases not matched to a gene: 15. Germline CDR1 reads SGHTA; CDR2 reads FQGNSA. The CDR3 here is CASSPPSKGLAGVRNIQYF. The CDR3 DNA is TGTGCCAGCAGCCCGCCCTCAAAGGGACTAGCGGGAGTAAGAAACATTCAGTACTTC. Supplemented by reference TRBV7-2 and TRBJ2-4, the full variable domain reads GAGVSQSPSNKVTEKGKDVELRCDPISGHTALYWYRQSLGQGLEFLIYFQGNSAPDKSGLPSDRFSAERTGGSVSTLTIQRTQQEDSAVYLCASSPPSKGLAGVRNIQYFGAGTRLSVL.

On this clonotype: A much larger clone sits a single nucleotide away, making a read error possible. The rearrangement joins TRBV6-5 to TRBJ2-1; 8 bases agree with TRBD1. Germline V CDR1 and CDR2: MNHEY, SVGAGI. CDR3 length: 13 amino acids. V gave up 8 bases and J gave up 9 bases; unmatched junction bases: 9. The CDR3 spells CASATPQGGEQFF. The CDR3 nucleotides read TGTGCCAGCGCCACGCCACAGGGGGGTGAGCAGTTCTTC.

Remarks on this clonotype: A much larger clone differs by one base, so this may be a read error. Since no conserved phenylalanine or tryptophan closes the CDR3, a read error is the likely cause. The rearrangement links TRBV6-5 to TRBJ2-7; no reliable D call. This CDR3 is built from 15 residues. The V end lost 4 bases, the J end lost 0 bases, and 13 bases lay between the germline ends. CDR1 is MNHEY and CDR2 is SVGAGI in the germline V gene. The CDR3 sequence: CASSSRAKSSYEQYS. The CDR3 nucleotides are TGTGCCAGCAGTTCCCGCGCAAAGTCCTCCTACGAGCAGTACTCC.

This clonotype was observed at least ten times. The chain joins TRBV2 to TRBJ2-1, with TRBD2 as a possible D gene (5 bases). This CDR3 region has 17 residues. Per the germline V gene, CDR1 is SNHLY and CDR2 is FYNNEI. Trimming stripped 0 bases from V and 7 bases from J, with 19 bases between. CDR3 region: CASSEALRGRWGNEQFF. CDR3 DNA: TGTGCCAGCAGTGAAGCGCTTCGAGGGAGATGGGGAAATGAGCAGTTCTTC.

This clonotype appeared many times. This chain joins TRBV19 and TRBJ2-3, with TRBD2 as a possible D gene (5 bases). The germline CDR1 and CDR2 sequences are LNHDA and SQIVND (reference sequence). Trimming took 3 bases from V and 5 from J, leaving 9 bases between them. The CDR3 is made up of 13 amino acids. The CDR3 region is CASSMTGRDTQYF. DNA of the CDR3: TGTGCCAGTAGTATGACTGGGAGAGATACGCAGTATTTT.

CDR3 sequence (DNA): TGTGCCAGCAGGGATGTAGGGGGGAGCTCCTACGAGCAGTACTTC. Translated: CASRDVGGSSYEQYF. J is TRBJ2-7 and V is TRBV6-5, with D possibly being TRBD1 or TRBD2 (6 bases each). This CDR3 has 15 residues. Between the trimmed V and J ends, which lost 6 bases and 0 bases, there was a span of 15 bases. The germline V gene encodes CDR1 MNHEY and CDR2 SVGAGI.

This clonotype was detected ten times or more. Here the CDR3 DNA reads TGTGCCAGCTCATCCTCGGGGATTGATGGTACCTACGAGCAGTACTTC. Translation: CASSSSGIDGTYEQYF. The chain combines TRBV18 with TRBJ2-7, with D perhaps matching TRBD2 (5 bases). Germline CDR1 reads KGHSH; CDR2 reads LQKENI. This CDR3 region has 16 residues. The V and J ends lost 5 bases and 2 bases respectively, with 19 bases between them.

This clonotype was seen many times. The V call is TRBV12-3 or TRBV12-4, the J call TRBJ2-1, with 8 positions matching TRBD2. V gave up 7 bases and J gave up 5 bases; unmatched junction bases: 7. CDR3 length equals 14 residues. CDR3 region: CASNAAGVNNEQFF. The CDR3 coding sequence is TGTGCCAGCAACGCAGCGGGAGTAAACAATGAGCAGTTCTTC.

Ten or more counts support this clonotype. V is TRBV4-1 and J is TRBJ1-2; 7 nucleotides line up with TRBD1. V lost 2 bases to trimming and J lost 3 bases; unmatched junction nucleotides: 6. Looked up from germline, CDR1 is MGHRA and CDR2 is YSYEKL. This CDR3 is built from 15 residues. The CDR3 coding sequence is TGCGCCAGCAGCCAACTGACAGGGTCAGACTATGGCTACACCTTC. Translating it yields CASSQLTGSDYGYTF.

This clonotype has more than one count but fewer than ten. The V gene is TRBV19, the J gene TRBJ2-2, with 10 bases identical to TRBD1. The germline V gene encodes CDR1 LNHDA and CDR2 SQIVND (reference sequence). The CDR3 spans 14 residues. V was pared by 8 bases and J by 5 bases, with 5 bases of the junction left unmatched. CDR3 loop: CASAGQGKTGELFF. For the CDR3, the DNA is TGTGCCAGTGCGGGACAGGGGAAGACCGGGGAGCTGTTTTTT. The full variable domain, its missing parts supplied by reference TRBV19 and TRBJ2-2, is DGGITQSPKYLFRKEGQNVTLSCEQNLNHDAMYWYRQDPGQGLRLIYYSQIVNDFQKGDIAEGYSVSREKKESFPLTVTSAQKNPTAFYLCASAGQGKTGELFFGEGSRLTVL.

This clonotype turned up a few times. The chain links TRBV3-1 to TRBJ1-2; D ambiguous. The length of the CDR3 is 14 residues. V lost 4 bases and J 8 bases, leaving 17 bases between the germline ends. Germline V gene sequence: CDR1 LGHDT, CDR2 YNNKEL (reference sequence). In DNA, the CDR3 is TGTGCCAGCAGCCCCCGGGAGGGTTTGGGGGGCTACACCTTC. Translated, it gives CASSPREGLGGYTF.

This clonotype has at least ten counts. The gene calls are TRBV6-2 or TRBV6-3 and TRBJ1-2; maybe TRBD1 (6 bases). V lost 6 bases and J 4 bases, leaving 15 bases between the germline ends. Germline values: CDR1 MNHEY, CDR2 SVGEGT. The CDR3 has 14 amino acids. In DNA form, the CDR3 reads TGTGCCAGCAGATTCAGGGGTGTGTTCTATGGCTACACCTTC. Protein product: CASRFRGVFYGYTF.

In this sample, this clonotype turned up many times. The J gene is TRBJ1-2, the V gene TRBV24-1; 11 bases line up with TRBD1. Germline V gene data show CDR1 as KGHDR and CDR2 as SFDVKD. Trimming took 4 bases from V and 6 from J; bases not matched to a gene: 12. The CDR3 is made up of 17 amino acids. Written as DNA, the CDR3 is TGTGCCACCAGTGACTACGGACAGGGGGCGGGTAAAAATGGCTACACCTTC. Amino acid sequence: CATSDYGQGAGKNGYTF.

Ten or more counts support this clonotype. This sequence joins TRBV7-2 and TRBJ2-5, with D perhaps assigned TRBD1 or TRBD2 (5 bases each). V gave up 1 base and J gave up 4 bases, with 13 bases separating them. Germline V gene data show CDR1 as SGHTA and CDR2 as FQGNSA. The CDR3 extends over 15 amino acids. The DNA for the CDR3 is TGTGCCAGCAGCTTAGTAGGAGTTGGGGGAGAGACCCAGTACTTC. This translates into CASSLVGVGGETQYF.

This clonotype was detected ten times or more. The chain couples TRBV7-6 to TRBJ1-5; D ambiguous. Trimming shortened V by 5 bases and J by 9 bases, and 11 bases separated the two germline ends. The germline V gene has CDR1 SGHVS and CDR2 FNYEAQ. The CDR3 spans 12 residues. In DNA, the CDR3 is TGTGCCAGCAGCCCCTGGTGGGGGCCCCAGCATTTT. Residues: CASSPWWGPQHF.